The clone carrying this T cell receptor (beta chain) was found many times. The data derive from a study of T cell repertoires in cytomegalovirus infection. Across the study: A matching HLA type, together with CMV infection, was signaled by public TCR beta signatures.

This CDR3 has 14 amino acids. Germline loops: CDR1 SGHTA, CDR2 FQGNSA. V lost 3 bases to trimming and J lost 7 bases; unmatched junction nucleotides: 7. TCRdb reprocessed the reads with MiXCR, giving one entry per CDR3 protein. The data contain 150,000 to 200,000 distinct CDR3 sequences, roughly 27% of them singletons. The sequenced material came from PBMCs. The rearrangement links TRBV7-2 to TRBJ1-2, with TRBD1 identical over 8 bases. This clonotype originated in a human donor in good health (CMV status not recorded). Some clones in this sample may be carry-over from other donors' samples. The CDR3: CASSLGTGGGGYTF. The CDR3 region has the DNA TGTGCCAGCAGCTTGGGAACAGGGGGGGGTGGCTACACCTTC. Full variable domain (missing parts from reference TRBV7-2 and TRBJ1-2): GAGVSQSPSNKVTEKGKDVELRCDPISGHTALYWYRQSLGQGLEFLIYFQGNSAPDKSGLPSDRFSAERTGGSVSTLTIQRTQQEDSAVYLCASSLGTGGGGYTFGSGTRLTVV.